These T cell receptor beta chains were read from a single sample in a study of molecular identifiers for immune sequencing clone quantification. TCRdb reprocessed the PCR reads with MiXCR, giving one entry per CDR3 protein. Here the sample spans 60,000 to 70,000 distinct CDR3 sequences, about a sixth being singletons. Sequenced material: naive CD8+ T cells from blood, with Jurkat cell RNA spiked in. The receptors stem from a human donor in good health. Some libraries in this study had Jurkat cell RNA spiked in. Each CDR3 is given with its conserved first and last residue. A D gene is named only where the DNA matches it firmly. Clone size, where shown, is once, few, many, or a class for clones that have expanded.

NA,NA,TRBV6-6,TRBJ2-3,11,TGTGCCAGCAGTATAATGGATACGCAGTATTTT,CASSIMDTQYF
many,TRBD2,TRBV6-6,TRBJ2-3,15,TGTGCCAGCAGCTATTCTAGCGGGAGAGCAGATACGCAGTATTTT,CASSYSSGRADTQYF
many,TRBD2,TRBV11-2,TRBJ2-3,18,TGTGCCAGCAGCTTATCGGCAGGACTAGCGGGGAGCACAGATACGCAGTATTTT,CASSLSAGLAGSTDTQYF
many,TRBD2,TRBV9,TRBJ2-2,15,TGTGCCAGCAGCGTAGCCGGGACTAGAACCGGGGAGCTGTTTTTT,CASSVAGTRTGELFF
many,NA,TRBV2,TRBJ2-3,17,TGTGCCAGCAGTGAGGAACGGGCGGGGTTTATCACAGATACGCAGTATTTT,CASSEERAGFITDTQYF
many,TRBD2,TRBV3-1,TRBJ2-3,14,TGTGCCAGCAGCCAAGGGGACTACACAGATACGCAGTATTTT,CASSQGDYTDTQYF
many,TRBD1,TRBV11-2,TRBJ2-1,15,TGTGCCAGCAGCTCCGGGACAGCCCCTCGCAATGAGCAGTTCTTC,CASSSGTAPRNEQFF
many,TRBD1,TRBV28,TRBJ2-2,16,TGTGCCAGCAACTCCGACTACAGGGGTAACACCGGGGAGCTGTTTTTT,CASNSDYRGNTGELFF
many,TRBD1,TRBV14,TRBJ2-7,15,TGTGCCAGCAGCCAATTTGGGACAGGATATTACGAGCAGTACTTC,CASSQFGTGYYEQYF
many,TRBD1,TRBV5-4,TRBJ2-7,16,TGTGCCAGCAGCTTGGCCGGAGGCAGGGGGCGATACGAGCAGTACTTC,CASSLAGGRGRYEQYF
NA,TRBD2,TRBV7-3,TRBJ2-2,18,TGTGCCAGCAGCTTAAATCCTAGCGGGAGATCGGACACCGGGGAGCTGTTTTTT,CASSLNPSGRSDTGELFF
many,TRBD2,TRBV15,TRBJ2-1,15,TGTGCCACCAGCAGAGGGGCTAGCGGGAATTATGAGCAGTTCTTC,CATSRGASGNYEQFF
many,NA,TRBV7-9,TRBJ1-5,12,TGTGCCAGCAGCCCCCCCGGTCAGCCCCAGCATTTT,CASSPPGQPQHF
many,NA,TRBV3-1,TRBJ2-3,13,TGTGCCAGCACCCGGGAGTACACAGATACGCAGTATTTT,CASTREYTDTQYF
many,TRBD2,TRBV4-2,TRBJ2-7,14,TGTGCCAGCAGCCAAGCTTGGCTAGCGGACGAGCAGTACTTC,CASSQAWLADEQYF
many,NA,TRBV3-1,TRBJ1-1,15,TGTGCCAGCAGCCAAGATGGGGCGGAGGCCCCAGGAGCTTTCTTT,CASSQDGAEAPGAFF
many,NA,TRBV2,TRBJ2-3,21,TGTGCCAGCAGTTGGTGGAGTGAGGTGGCTAGCGATCCCCCGGGGCCAGATACGCAGTATTTT,CASSWWSEVASDPPGPDTQYF